Included here is one T cell receptor beta chain sequence, with context. The target of this receptor is not known. Base qualities are not provided; no much larger clone lies one nucleotide away. TRB sequencing used genomic DNA with the immunoSEQ assay at survey resolution or the hsTCRB kit. Processing in the source paper ran as follows. The immunoSEQ software was used for initial read processing, and the LymphoSeq R package was used for repertoire analyses. For each TRB dataset, clonality was calculated as 1 minus normalized Shannon entropy, and the Gini coefficient was computed as well. To infer phenotypes in unsorted samples, TRB sequences from sorted subsets of the recipient or donor were mapped onto unsorted samples from the same recipient. TCRdb re-hosts the immuneACCESS table, in-frame sequences only. Its copies lack some clones; in the studies checked, an unresolved V gene accounts for under half of them, and the cause for the rest is not known. V and J calls plus clone size are reproduced from that table; the DNA served to infer D and trimming. In all, the sample holds roughly 30,000 clones, and over 75% of those were seen once. The top ten constitute around 0.1% of the sample.

This sample stems from a study of T cells after posttransplantation cyclophosphamide (dated by TCRdb to 2016 to 2017). For the study in its entirety: T cell repertoire reconstitution was tracked by TRB sequencing after myeloablative bone marrow transplantation in which posttransplantation cyclophosphamide was used as GVHD prophylaxis. Samples from roughly 32 PTCy-treated patients, along with samples from roughly 16 of their related bone marrow donors, underwent antigen receptor sequencing. TRB sequencing was performed on blood from all 35 or so PTCy patients with 1-year posttransplant specimens. In 3 patients, up to about 3 additional blood samples taken between 2 and 5.2 years after transplant also underwent TRB sequencing, as did pretransplant blood from a handful of patients. Because TRA and TRB clonality correlated tightly in several samples, later TCR analyses were limited to TRB. Public TRB sequences were checked against a database of over 3,000 sequences associated with responses to pathogens, tumor antigens, self-antigens and alloantigens.

Results and caveats for the whole study, not just this receptor: Across the roughly 48 patients, TRB clonality was highly associated with recipient CMV seropositivity and CMV reactivation, and diversity with PTCy was similar to that in the CNI/methotrexate controls. Donor-recipient similarity was low at 1-2 months but increased during the first year, and donor CD8+ memory clones often dominated later blood repertoires. The TRB repertoires of T cells infiltrating skin or the GI tract showed only limited overlap with the TRB repertoires found in blood.

To count as naive, T cells had to be viable CD3+CD4+ or CD3+CD8+ cells with a CCR7+CD45RA+CD45RO-CD95-CD27+CD28+ profile. Peripheral blood samples were provided by related bone marrow donors on the day of marrow donation. Peripheral blood and bone marrow mononuclear cells were isolated by Ficoll-Hypaque density centrifugation and cryopreserved. FACS on a FACSAria II was used to sort CD4+ and CD8+ T cells, including the naive and memory subsets. Compared with germline, V lacks 7 bases and J lacks 11 bases; bases without a gene match: 10. The germline V gene (reference sequence) provides CDR1 LNHDA and CDR2 SQIVND. The CDR3 measures 13 amino acids from cysteine to phenylalanine. The only DNA kept is the CDR3, 39 bases in frame from the first base.

The sample consisted of naive CD4+ T cells sorted from blood. This receptor was taken from a man between 25 and 39 years old in good health and a related stem cell transplant donor. The chain is assembled from TRBV19 and TRBJ1-5; the junction holds 8 bases that match TRBD1. This receptor carries the CDR3 CASTTRQGTAQHF. The sequence in DNA is TGTGCCAGTACCACCAGACAGGGGACGGCCCAGCATTTT.